This TCR beta chain was observed in a study of control samples from healthy donors and cancer patients (dated by TCRdb to the early 2020s). For CDR1 and CDR2, the germline V gene (reference sequence) lists SGHNT and YYREEE. Including cysteine and phenylalanine, the CDR3 has 13 amino acids. Only CDR3 DNA remains: 39 bases, in frame from the first base. V loses 0 bases of germline sequence and J loses 7 bases, and the interval between the two ends is 8 bases. Library preparation was by the immunoSEQ multiplex PCR assay. The source is immuneACCESS, and TCRdb retained only in-frame sequences with V and J called. Part of the clones is not carried over; for the studies checked, unresolved V genes explain less than half of this, and the remainder is unexplained. The sample table contains some 110,000 clones; only one count was recorded for 80% to 90% of them. The ten largest clones represent approximately 1.1% of the sample.

In regard to this clone: The antigen this receptor binds is unknown. Base quality data are lacking; no much larger clone is found one base away.

The rearranged chain carries TRBV5-4 and TRBJ2-1; no D gene call is confident. This sequence was found in a woman aged 50 to 60 with colorectal cancer. Material for sequencing was PBMCs. CDR3 region: CASSLAVRNEQFF. The nucleotide sequence is given as TGTGCCAGCAGCTTGGCCGTTAGGAATGAGCAGTTCTTC.